This TCR beta chain was identified in a study of cytomegalovirus exposure and HLA in healthy donors. Concerning this clone: Its antigen remains unknown.

The study's findings and limits: Later on, analysis showed that most CMV-associated TCR beta chains appeared to be HLA-restricted. In a later analysis, a missense DCLRE1C variant was linked to TCR beta V- and J-gene trimming.

13 Jbeta primers and 60 Vbeta primers were used for the PCR. In the original processing: There were 80 million or so unique TCR beta chains by a later count, and some 11 million of them were shared. Profiled with immunoSEQ multiplex PCR; TCRdb holds only in-frame clones, not every one. That table gives V, J and clone size, and the DNA gave D and trimming. This repertoire shows a few hundred thousand clones, around 80% found once; its top ten account for more than 0.5%. Each donor was healthy, and each was a bone marrow donor. This CDR3 comprises 14 residues. The germline gives CDR1 WNHNN, CDR2 SYGVQD (reference sequence). Trimming at V came to 2 bases and at J to 2 bases, leaving 2 bases not matched to a gene.

The clonotype comes from a woman aged 40 to 55 in good health and CMV-seronegative. Sequences were obtained from PBMCs. The rearrangement links TRBV10-1 to TRBJ2-7; 8 bases are shared with TRBD1. Here the CDR3 DNA reads TGCGCCAGCAGTGAGGGGGACAGGCCCTACGAGCAGTACTTC. Protein: CASSEGDRPYEQYF.